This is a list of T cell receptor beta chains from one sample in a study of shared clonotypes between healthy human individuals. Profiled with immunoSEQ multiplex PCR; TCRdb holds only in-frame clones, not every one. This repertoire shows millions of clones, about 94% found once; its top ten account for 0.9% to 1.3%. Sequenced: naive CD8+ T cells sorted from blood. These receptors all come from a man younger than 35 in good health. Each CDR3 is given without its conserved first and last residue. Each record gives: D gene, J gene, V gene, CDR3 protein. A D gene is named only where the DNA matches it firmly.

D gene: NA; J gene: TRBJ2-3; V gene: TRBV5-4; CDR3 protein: ASSLIPGAADTQY
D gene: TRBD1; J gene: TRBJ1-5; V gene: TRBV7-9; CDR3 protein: ASSPGGAGQPQH
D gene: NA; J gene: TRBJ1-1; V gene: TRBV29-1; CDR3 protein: SVEVGIMNTEAF
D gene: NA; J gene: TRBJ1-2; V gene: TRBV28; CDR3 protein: ASSMRGENYGYT
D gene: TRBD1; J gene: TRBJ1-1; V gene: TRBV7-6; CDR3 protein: ASSLGTGGPNTEAF
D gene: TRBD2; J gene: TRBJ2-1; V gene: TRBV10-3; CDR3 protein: AILREVAGSNEQF
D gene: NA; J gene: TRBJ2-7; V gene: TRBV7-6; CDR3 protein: ASSLAGRAYEQY
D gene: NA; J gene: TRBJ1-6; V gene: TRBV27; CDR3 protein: ATSPGYNSPLH
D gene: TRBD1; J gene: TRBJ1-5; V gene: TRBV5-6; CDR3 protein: ASSSMDRVSQPQH
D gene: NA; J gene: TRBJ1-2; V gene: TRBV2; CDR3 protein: ASSEAFLSYGYT
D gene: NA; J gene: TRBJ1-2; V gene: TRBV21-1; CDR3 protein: ASSTPSGTAIGYT
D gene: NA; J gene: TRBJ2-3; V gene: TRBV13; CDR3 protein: ASSPPVQDTQY
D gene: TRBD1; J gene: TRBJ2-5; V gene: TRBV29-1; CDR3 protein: SVETGEYQETQY
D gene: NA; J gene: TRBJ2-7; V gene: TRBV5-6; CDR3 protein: ASSLEGLDYEQY
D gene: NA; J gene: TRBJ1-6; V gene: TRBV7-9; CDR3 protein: ASTSGQFGYNSPLH
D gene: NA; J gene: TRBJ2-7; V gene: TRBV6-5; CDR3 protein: ASSNRDRPYEQY
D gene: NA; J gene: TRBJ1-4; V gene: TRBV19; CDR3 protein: ASSTGAGDSYEKLF
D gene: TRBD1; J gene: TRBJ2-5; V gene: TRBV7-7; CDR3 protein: ASSLSQGARETQY
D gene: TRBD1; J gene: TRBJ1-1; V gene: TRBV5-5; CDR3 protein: ASSPIAGGKTEAF
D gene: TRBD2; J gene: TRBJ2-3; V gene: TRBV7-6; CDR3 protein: ASSSPGTSGGPGGSDTQY
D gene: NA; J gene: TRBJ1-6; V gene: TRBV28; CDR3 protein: ASSGGESPLH
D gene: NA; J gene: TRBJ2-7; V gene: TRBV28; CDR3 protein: ASSGQRYEQY
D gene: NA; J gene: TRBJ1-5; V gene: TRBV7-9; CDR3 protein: ASSQGEWGNQPQH
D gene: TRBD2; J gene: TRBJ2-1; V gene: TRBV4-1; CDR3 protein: ASSQDTSGRNEQF
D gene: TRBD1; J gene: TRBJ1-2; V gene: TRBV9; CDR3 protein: ASSVGRDSTNYGYT
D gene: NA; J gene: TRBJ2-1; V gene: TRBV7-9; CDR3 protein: ASSLARSVSILNEQF
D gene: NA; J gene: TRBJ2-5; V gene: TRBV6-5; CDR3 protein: ASSPPGPRETQY
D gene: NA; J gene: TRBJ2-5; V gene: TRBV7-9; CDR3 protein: ASSSSAEETQY
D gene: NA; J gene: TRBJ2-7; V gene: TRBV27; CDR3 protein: ASRVDRFYEQY
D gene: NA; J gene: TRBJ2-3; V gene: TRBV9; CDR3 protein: ASSVVGGTDTQY
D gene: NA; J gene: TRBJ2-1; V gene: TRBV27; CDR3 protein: ASRWDGSSYNEQF
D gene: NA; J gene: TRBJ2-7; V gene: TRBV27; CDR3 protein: AAGWGKAYEQY
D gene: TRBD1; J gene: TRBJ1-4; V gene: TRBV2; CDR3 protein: ASSPPGQANEKLF
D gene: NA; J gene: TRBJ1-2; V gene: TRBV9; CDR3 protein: ASSPEGTPGSRTYGYT
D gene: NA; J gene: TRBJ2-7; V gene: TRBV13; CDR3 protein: ASSLGQAVPYEQY
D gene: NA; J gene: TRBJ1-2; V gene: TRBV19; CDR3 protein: ASSIGDYGYT
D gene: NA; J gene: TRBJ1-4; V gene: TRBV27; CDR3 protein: ASSIQYPNLGEKLF
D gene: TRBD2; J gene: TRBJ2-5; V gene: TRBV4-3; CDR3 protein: ASSQTSGSGETQY
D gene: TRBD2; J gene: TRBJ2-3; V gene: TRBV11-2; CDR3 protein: ASSFSGMGTDTQY
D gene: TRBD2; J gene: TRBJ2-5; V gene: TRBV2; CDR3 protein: ASSELAGANQETQY
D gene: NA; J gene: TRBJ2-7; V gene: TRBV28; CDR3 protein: ASSLFGRSSYEQY
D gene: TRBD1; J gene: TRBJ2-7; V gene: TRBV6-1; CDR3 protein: ASVDRDVSYEQY
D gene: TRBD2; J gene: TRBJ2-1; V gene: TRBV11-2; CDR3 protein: ASSWTSGKRDEQF
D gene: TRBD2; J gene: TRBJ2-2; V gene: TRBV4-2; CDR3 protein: ASSQTSGGYTNTGELF
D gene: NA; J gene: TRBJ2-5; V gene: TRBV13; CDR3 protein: ASSSAATGRETQY
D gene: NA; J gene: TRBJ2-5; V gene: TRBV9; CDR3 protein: ASSVGGDQETQY
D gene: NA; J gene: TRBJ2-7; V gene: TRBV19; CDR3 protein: ASSDGQTYEQY
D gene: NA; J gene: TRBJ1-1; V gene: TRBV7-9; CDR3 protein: ASSSPSAGYLNTEAF
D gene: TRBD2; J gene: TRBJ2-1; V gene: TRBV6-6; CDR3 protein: ASSYSRTSSNEQF
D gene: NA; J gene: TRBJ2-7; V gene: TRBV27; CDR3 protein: ASSLKGYSSYEQY
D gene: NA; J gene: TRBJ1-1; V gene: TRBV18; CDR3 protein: ASLPANTEAF
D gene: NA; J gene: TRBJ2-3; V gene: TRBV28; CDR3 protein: ASTLTTWGDTDTQY
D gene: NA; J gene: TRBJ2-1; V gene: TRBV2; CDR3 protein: ASSVDEQF
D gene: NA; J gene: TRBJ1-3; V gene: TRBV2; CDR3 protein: ASSLTLFTGNTIY
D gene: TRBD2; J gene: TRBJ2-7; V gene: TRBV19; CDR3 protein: ASKLAGESYEQY